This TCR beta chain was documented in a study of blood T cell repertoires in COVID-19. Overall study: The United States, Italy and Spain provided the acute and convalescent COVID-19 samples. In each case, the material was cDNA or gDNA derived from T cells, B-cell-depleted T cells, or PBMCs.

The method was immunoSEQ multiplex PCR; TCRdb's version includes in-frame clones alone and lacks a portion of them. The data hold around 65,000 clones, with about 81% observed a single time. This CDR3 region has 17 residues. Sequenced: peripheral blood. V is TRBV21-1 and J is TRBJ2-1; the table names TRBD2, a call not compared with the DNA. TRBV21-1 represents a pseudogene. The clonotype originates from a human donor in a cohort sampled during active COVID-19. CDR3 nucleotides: TGTGCCAGCAGCAAACCTAGGGGGACTAGGGACTACAATGAGCAGTTCTTC. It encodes CASSKPRGTRDYNEQFF.